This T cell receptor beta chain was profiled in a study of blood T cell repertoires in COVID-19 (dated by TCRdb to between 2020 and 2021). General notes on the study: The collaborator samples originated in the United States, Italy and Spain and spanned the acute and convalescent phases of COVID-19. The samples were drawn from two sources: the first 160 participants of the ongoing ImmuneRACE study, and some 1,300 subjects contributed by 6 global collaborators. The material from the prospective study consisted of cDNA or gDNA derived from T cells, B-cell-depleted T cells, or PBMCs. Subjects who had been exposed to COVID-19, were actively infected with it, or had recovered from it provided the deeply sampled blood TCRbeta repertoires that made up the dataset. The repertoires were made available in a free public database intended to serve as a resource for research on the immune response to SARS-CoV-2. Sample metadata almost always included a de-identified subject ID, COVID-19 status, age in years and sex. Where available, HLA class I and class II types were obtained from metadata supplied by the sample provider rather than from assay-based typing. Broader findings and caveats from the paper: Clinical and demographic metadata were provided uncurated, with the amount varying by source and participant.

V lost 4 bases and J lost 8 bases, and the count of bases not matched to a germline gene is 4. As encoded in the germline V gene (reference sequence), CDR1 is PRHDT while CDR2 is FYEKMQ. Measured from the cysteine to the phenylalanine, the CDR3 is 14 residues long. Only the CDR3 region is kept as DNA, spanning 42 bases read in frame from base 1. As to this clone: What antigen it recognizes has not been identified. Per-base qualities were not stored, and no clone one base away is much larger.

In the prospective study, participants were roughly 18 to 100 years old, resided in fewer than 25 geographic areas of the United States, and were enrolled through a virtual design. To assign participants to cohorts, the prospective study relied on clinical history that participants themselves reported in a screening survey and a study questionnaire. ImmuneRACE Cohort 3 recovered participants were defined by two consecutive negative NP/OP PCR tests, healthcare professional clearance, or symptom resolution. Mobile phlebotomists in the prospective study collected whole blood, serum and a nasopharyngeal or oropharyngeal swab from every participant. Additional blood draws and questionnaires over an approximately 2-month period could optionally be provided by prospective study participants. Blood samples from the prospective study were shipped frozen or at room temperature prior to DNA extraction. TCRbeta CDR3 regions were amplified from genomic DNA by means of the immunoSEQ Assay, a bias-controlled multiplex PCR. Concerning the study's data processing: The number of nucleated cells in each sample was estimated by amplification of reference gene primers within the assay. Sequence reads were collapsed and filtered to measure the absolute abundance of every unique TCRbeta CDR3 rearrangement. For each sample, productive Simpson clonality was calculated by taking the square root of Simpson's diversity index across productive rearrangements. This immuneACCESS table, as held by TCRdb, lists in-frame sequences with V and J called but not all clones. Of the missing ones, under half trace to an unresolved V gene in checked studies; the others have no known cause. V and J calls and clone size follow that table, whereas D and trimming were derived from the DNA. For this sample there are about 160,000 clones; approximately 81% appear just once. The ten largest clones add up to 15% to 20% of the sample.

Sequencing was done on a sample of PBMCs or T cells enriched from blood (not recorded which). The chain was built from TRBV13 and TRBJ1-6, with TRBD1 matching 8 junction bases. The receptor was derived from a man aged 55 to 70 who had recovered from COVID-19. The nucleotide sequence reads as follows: TGTGCCAGCAGCTCGGACAGGGAATATTCACCCCTCCACTTT. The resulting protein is CASSSDREYSPLHF. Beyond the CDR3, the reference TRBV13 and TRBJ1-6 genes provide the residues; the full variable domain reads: AAGVIQSPRHLIKEKRETATLKCYPIPRHDTVYWYQQGPGQDPQFLISFYEKMQSDKGSIPDRFSAQQFSDYHSELNMSSLELGDSALYFCASSSDREYSPLHFGNGTRLTVT.